What follows describes a single TCR beta chain. These data are taken from a study of OX40 agonist ivuxolimab in advanced cancers. Sequencing was performed with immunoSEQ multiplex PCR; in TCRdb, only in-frame clones are kept and a portion is missing. The sample has about 34,000 clones, 80% to 95% seen once; the top ten hold 4% to 4.5%. The clonotype comes from an adult with an advanced solid tumor such as melanoma, head and neck, liver or kidney cancer. Sequenced here: CD4+ or CD8+ T cells sorted from blood, sampled in a trial of the OX40 agonist ivuxolimab.

CDR3 nucleotide sequence: TGTGCCAGCAGCTCCTCACCTCTACTAGGAAGAGAGACCCAGTACTTC. Amino acid sequence: CASSSSPLLGRETQYF. The gene calls are TRBV7-2 and TRBJ2-5; tentatively, D is TRBD2 (5 bases). Germline lookup yields CDR1 SGHTA and CDR2 FQGNSA. V was shortened by 4 bases and J by 4 bases, with 19 bases between the two germline ends. The CDR3 sequence is 16 residues long.